The T cell receptor (beta chain) under discussion was sequenced for a study of neoadjuvant anti-PD-1 for oral cavity cancer. Study background: Non-progressing patients received a fourth nivolumab dose near day 43, then surgery on days 50-56. General observations from the study: Each response group had just three patients in TCR analyses.

Patients had newly diagnosed, untreated stage II-IVA oral cavity squamous cell carcinoma. Most PBMC samples had 480 ng input DNA in six replicates. The method was immunoSEQ multiplex PCR; TCRdb's version includes in-frame clones alone and lacks a portion of them. The top ten hold roughly 2.6% of the sample, which has tens of thousands of clones, 70% to 85% seen once. CDR1 and CDR2 from the germline V gene are SGHVS and FQNEAQ. V was trimmed by 3 bases and J by 3 bases, leaving 8 bases between them. CDR3 length equals 14 residues. To note about this clone: Its target is unknown.

This chain uses TRBV7-8 with TRBJ2-2; D is undetermined. Material: PBMCs, obtained before nivolumab (anti-PD-1) treatment. This TCR came from a person aged 35-80 years with oral cavity squamous cell carcinoma. The CDR3 protein is CASSFAGYTGELFF. DNA of the CDR3: TGTGCCAGCAGCTTCGCCGGGTACACCGGGGAGCTGTTTTTT.